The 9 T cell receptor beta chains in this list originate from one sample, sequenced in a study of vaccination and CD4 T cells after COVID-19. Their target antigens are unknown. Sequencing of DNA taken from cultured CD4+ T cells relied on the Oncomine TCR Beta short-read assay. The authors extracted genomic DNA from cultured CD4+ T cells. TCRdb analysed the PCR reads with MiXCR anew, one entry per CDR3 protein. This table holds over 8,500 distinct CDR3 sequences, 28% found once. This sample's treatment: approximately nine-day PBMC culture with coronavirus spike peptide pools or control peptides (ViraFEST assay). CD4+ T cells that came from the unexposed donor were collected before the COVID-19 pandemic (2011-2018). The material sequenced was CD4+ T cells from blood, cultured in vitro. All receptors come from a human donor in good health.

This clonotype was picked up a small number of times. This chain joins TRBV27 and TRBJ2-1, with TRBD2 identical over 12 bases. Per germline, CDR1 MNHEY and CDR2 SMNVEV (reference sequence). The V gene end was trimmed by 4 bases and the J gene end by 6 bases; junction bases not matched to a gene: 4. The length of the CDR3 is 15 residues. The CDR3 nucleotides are TGTGCCAGCAGTTCCCTAGCGGGAGGGGGCAATGAGCAGTTCTTC. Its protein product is CASSSLAGGGNEQFF.

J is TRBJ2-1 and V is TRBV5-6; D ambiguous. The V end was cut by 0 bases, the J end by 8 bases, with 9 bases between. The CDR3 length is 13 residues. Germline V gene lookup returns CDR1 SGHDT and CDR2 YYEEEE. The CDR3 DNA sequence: TGTGCCAGCAGCTTGGGCCGGTGGGATGAGCAGTTCTTC. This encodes CASSLGRWDEQFF.

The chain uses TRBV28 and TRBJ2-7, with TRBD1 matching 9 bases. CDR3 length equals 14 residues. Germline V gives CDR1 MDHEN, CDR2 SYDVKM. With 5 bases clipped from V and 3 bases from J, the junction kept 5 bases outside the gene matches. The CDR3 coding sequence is TGTGCCAGCAGTCGCCGGGACAGGGACTACGAGCAGTACTTC. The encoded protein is CASSRRDRDYEQYF.

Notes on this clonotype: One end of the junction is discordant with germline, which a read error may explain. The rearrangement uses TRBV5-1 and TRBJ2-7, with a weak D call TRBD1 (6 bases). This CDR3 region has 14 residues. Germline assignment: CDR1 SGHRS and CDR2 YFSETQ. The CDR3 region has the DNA TGCGCCAGCAGGTTGGGGCAGGGGTCCTACGAGCAGTACTTC. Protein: CASRLGQGSYEQYF.

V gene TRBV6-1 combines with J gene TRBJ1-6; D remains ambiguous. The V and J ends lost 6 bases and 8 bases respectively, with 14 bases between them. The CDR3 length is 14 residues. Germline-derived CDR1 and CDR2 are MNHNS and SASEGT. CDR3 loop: CASSPLQIDSPLHF. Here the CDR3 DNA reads TGTGCCAGCAGCCCCCTTCAGATAGATTCACCCCTCCACTTT.

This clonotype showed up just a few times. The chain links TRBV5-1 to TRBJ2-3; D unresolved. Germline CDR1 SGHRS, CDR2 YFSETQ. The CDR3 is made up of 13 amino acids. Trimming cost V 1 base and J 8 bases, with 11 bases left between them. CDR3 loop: CASSLSGQGTQYF. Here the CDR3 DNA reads TGCGCCAGCAGCTTGTCTGGGCAAGGTACGCAGTATTTT.

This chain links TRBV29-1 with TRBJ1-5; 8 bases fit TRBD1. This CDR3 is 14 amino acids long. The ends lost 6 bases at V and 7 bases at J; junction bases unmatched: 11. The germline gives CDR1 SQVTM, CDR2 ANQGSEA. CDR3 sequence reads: CSVSDRGDRQPQHF. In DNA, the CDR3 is TGCAGCGTGTCTGACAGGGGTGATAGGCAGCCCCAGCATTTT.

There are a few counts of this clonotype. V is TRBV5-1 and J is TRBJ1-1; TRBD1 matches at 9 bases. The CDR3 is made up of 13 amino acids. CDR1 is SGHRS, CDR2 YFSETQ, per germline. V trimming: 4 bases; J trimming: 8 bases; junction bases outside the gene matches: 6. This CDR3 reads CASSTGTGNEAFF. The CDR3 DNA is TGCGCCAGCAGCACCGGGACAGGGAACGAAGCTTTCTTT.

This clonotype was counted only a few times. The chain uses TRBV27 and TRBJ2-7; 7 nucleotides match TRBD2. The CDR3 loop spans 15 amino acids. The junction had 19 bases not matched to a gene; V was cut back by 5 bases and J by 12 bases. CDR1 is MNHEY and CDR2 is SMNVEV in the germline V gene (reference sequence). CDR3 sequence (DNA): TGTGCCAGCAGTCTTATGCCTCGGCTAGCGGTTACATGGTACTTC. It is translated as CASSLMPRLAVTWYF.